The source of this TCR beta chain is a study of response to subunit inactivated influenza vaccine. Broader study findings: Few additional T cells are recruited per seasonal influenza vaccination, authors suggested.

V shed 6 bases and J 2 bases; nucleotides not matched to a gene: 3. This CDR3 contains 14 residues. Germline V gene data show CDR1 as MNHEY and CDR2 as SVGEGT. This clonotype has at least ten counts. Antigen: not known. TCRdb analysed the RT-PCR reads with MiXCR anew, one entry per CDR3 protein. The sample has around 710,000 distinct CDR3 sequences; approximately 15% are singletons. The chain carries TRBV6-2 or TRBV6-3 and TRBJ2-3; 9 bases line up with TRBD2. The sample consisted of PBMCs from blood, taken roughly 2 weeks before vaccination. This receptor was taken from a man aged 45-65 years who received an inactivated influenza vaccine. CDR3 in DNA: TGTGCCAGCAGCTTAGCGGGAGACACAGATACGCAGTATTTT. This encodes CASSLAGDTDTQYF.